Given below is one T cell receptor (beta chain) in context. Primers for the PCR totalled 60 Vbeta and 13 Jbeta. Method: immunoSEQ multiplex PCR; TCRdb's copy keeps in-frame clones and lacks some. The sample lists about 180,000 clones; 77% were seen once. The sample originates from a study of cytomegalovirus exposure and HLA in healthy donors. This CDR3 spans 15 amino acids. V was clipped by 5 bases and J by 1 base, with 12 bases between them. Germline V gene lookup returns CDR1 SGHTA and CDR2 FQGNSA. Although they were nominally healthy when sampled, donors likely had unrecorded immune exposures. The source of this sequence is a man aged 18 to 29 in good health and CMV-seronegative. The gene calls are TRBV7-2 and TRBJ2-1; D might be TRBD1 (6 bases). Sequenced: PBMCs. CDR3 in amino acids: CASSQDRPSYNEQFF. The DNA for the CDR3 is TGTGCCAGCAGCCAAGACAGGCCTTCCTACAATGAGCAGTTCTTC.